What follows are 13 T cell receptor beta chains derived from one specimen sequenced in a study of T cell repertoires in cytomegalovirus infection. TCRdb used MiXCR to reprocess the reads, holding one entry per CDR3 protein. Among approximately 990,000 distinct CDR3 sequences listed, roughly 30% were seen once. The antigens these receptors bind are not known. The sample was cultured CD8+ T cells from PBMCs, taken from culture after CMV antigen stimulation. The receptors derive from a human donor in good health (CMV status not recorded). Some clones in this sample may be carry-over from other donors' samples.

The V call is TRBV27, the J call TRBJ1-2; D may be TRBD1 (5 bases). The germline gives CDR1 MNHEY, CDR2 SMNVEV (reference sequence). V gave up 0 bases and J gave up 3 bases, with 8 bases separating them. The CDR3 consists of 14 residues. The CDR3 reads CASSLSTGDYGYTF. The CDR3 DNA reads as TGTGCCAGCAGTTTATCGACGGGGGACTATGGCTACACCTTC.

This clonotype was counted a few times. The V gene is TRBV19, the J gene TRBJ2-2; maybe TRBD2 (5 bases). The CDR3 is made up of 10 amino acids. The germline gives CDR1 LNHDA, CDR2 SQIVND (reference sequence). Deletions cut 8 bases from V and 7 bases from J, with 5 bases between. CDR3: CASEGGELFF. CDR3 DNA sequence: TGTGCCAGTGAGGGCGGGGAGCTGTTTTTT.

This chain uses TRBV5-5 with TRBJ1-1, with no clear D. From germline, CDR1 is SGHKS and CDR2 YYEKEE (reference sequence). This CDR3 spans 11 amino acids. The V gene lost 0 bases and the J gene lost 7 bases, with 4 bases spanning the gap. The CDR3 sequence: CASSLEYEAFF. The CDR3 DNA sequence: TGTGCCAGCAGCTTGGAATATGAAGCTTTCTTT.

CDR3 residues: CASRDSAWNTEAFF. CDR3 nucleotide sequence: TGTGCCAGCAGGGACAGCGCCTGGAACACTGAAGCTTTCTTT. J is TRBJ1-1 and V is TRBV2; D may be TRBD1 (6 bases). The V gene lost 6 bases and the J gene lost 1 base, with 12 bases spanning the gap. Germline-derived CDR1 and CDR2 are SNHLY and FYNNEI. The CDR3 is made up of 14 amino acids.

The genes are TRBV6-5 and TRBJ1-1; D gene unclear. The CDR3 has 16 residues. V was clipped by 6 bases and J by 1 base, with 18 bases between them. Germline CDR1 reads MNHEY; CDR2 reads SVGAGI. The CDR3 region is CASRPTGLGSNTEAFF. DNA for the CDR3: TGTGCCAGCAGACCTACCGGACTGGGGTCGAACACTGAAGCTTTCTTT.

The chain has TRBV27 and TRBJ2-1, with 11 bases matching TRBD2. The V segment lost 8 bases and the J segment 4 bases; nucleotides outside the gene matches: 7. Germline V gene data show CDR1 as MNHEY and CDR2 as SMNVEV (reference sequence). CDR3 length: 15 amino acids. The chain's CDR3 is CASLPLAGGYNEQFF. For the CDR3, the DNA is TGTGCCAGCCTCCCCCTAGCGGGGGGATACAATGAGCAGTTCTTC.

This CDR3 reads CANSLERGLSSYEQYV. In DNA, the CDR3 is TGTGCCAACAGCTTAGAAAGGGGGTTGAGCTCCTACGAGCAGTACGTC. The chain uses TRBV11-2 and TRBJ2-7; D might be TRBD1 (6 bases). This CDR3 comprises 16 residues. The V gene's germline CDR1 is SGHAT and CDR2 FQNNGV.

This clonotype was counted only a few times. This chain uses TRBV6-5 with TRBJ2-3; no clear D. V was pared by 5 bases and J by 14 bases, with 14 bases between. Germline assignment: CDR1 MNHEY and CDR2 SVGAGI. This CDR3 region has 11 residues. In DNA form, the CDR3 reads TGTGCCAGCAGTAAAGACGGGCCCTTGTATTTT. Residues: CASSKDGPLYF.

The CDR3 nucleotides are TGTGCCAGCAGCCCACGACAGGGTGAAGCTTTCTTT. Protein sequence: CASSPRQGEAFF. The V and J genes are TRBV7-6 and TRBJ1-1; 7 bases are shared with TRBD1. CDR1 SGHVS and CDR2 FNYEAQ come from the germline V gene. The CDR3 totals 12 residues. The V segment lost 5 bases and the J segment 7 bases; nucleotides outside the gene matches: 4.

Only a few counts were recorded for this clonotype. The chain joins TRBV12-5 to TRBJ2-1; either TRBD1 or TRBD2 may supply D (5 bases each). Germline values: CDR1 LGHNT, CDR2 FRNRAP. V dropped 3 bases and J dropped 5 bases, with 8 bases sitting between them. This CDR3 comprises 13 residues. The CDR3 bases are TGTGCTAGTGGTTTCCCGGGACACAATGAGCAGTTCTTC. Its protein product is CASGFPGHNEQFF. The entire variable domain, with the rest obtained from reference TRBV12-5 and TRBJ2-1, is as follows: DARVTQTPRHKVTEMGQEVTMRCQPILGHNTVFWYRQTMMQGLELLAYFRNRAPLDDSGMPKDRFSAEMPDATLATLKIQPSEPRDSAVYFCASGFPGHNEQFFGPGTRLTVL.

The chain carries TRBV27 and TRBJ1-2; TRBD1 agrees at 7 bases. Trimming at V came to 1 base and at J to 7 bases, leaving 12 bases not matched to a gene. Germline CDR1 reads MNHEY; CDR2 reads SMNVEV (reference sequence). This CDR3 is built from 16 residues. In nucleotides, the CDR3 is TGTGCCAGCAGTTTATTAGGGGGCGCGTCAATGGGTGGCTACACCTTC. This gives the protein CASSLLGGASMGGYTF.

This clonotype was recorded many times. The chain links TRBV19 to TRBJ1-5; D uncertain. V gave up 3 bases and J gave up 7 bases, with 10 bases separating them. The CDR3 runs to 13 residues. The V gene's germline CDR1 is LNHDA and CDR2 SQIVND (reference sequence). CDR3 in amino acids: CASSIQLGQPQHF. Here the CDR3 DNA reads TGTGCCAGTAGTATCCAACTTGGGCAGCCCCAGCATTTT.

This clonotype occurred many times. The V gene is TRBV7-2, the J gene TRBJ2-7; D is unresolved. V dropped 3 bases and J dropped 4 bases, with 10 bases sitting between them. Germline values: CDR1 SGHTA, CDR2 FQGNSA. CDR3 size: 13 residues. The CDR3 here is CASSLDAEYEQYV. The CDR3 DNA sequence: TGTGCCAGCAGCTTGGACGCAGAGTACGAGCAGTACGTC.